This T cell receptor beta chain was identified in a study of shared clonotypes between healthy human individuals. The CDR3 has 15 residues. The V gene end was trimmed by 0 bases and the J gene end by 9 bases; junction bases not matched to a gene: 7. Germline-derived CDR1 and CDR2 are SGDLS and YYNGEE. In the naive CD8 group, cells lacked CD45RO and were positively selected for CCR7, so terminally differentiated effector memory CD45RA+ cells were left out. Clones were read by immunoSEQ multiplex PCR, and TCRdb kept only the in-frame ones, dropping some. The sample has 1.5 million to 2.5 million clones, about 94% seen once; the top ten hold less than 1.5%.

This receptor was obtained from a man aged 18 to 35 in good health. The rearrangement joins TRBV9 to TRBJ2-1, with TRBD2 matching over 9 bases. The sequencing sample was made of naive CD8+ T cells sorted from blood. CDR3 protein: CASSVGGSGSAEQFF. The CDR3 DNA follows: TGTGCCAGCAGCGTAGGTGGTAGCGGGAGTGCTGAGCAGTTCTTC. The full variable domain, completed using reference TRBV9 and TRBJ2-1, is DSGVTQTPKHLITATGQRVTLRCSPRSGDLSVYWYQQSLDQGLQFLIQYYNGEERAKGNILERFSAQQFPDLHSELNLSSLELGDSALYFCASSVGGSGSAEQFFGPGTRLTVL.